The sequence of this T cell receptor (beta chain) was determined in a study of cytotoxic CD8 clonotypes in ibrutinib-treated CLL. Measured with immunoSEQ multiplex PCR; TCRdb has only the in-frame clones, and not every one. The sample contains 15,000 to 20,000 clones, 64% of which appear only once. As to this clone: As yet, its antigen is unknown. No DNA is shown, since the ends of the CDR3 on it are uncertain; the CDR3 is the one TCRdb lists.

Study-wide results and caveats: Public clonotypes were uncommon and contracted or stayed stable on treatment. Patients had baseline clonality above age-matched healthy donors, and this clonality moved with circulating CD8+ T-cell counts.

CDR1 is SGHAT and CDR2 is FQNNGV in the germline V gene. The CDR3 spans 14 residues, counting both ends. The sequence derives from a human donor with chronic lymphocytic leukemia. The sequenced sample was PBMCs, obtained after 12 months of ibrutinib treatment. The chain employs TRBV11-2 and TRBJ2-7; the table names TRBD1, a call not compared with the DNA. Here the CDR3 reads CASSFGQGTSINDF.